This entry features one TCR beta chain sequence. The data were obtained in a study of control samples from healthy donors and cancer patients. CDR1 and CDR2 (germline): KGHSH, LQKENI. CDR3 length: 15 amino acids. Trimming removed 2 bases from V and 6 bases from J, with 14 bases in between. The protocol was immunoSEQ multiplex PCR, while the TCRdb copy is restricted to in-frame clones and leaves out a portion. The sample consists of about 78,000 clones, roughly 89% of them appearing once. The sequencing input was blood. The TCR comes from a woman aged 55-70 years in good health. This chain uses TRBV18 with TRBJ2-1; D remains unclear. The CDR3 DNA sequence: TGTGCCAGCTCACCATCAAGCGCGGCCCGCAATGAGCAGTTCTTC. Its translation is CASSPSSAARNEQFF.